This T cell receptor (beta chain) was sequenced during a study of T cell responses to AZD1222 COVID-19 vaccine (dated by TCRdb to the early 2020s). Background for the entire study: TCR sequencing covered more than 230 trial participants: approximately 200 given two doses of AZD1222 and about 26 given two doses of MenACWY control vaccine. Trial participants were enrolled by age into 18-55, 56-69 and 70-plus year subgroups, with approximately 150, 30 and 60 TCR-sequenced participants respectively.

The junction shows trimming of 5 bases on V and 1 base on J, plus 16 bases between the germline ends. CDR1 and CDR2, looked up from the germline V gene, are SGHVS and FNYEAQ. CDR3 length: 16 amino acids, cysteine to phenylalanine. Only CDR3 DNA remains: 48 bases, in frame from the first base. This specimen's time point label, per the study, means: about 28 days (+/-7) after the second vaccine dose. The sample's treatment or condition, from its label and the paper: meningococcal conjugate vaccine given as trial control. Vaccinee samples were obtained from the UK trials COV001 and COV002, which included a single-blind randomized controlled phase 2/3 trial of AZD1222 (ChAdOx1 nCoV-19) in healthy adults. For TCRbeta chain sequencing, PBMC samples were collected from trial participants at day 0 and at day 28 after the second dose. What the study reported, not specific to this receptor: The whole spike protein was spanned by vaccine-associated CD4 TCRs, and dominant responses were seen in regions 160-218 and 743-854. A significant rise in spike-specific TCR breadth and depth was observed after two AZD1222 doses relative to day 0 and relative to MenACWY recipients. Epitopes outside the regions mutated in the B.1.351 and B.1.1.7 variants were reportedly recognized by nearly half of the unique spike-specific TCRs. The 56-69-year group was small, and its depth increase did not reach significance, likely because of low power. Conclusions about previously exposed vaccinees are limited, since just five to seven AZD1222 recipients were seropositive for SARS-CoV-2 at baseline. Participants were mostly white British, with more females than males. The authors suggested clonal diversity may have been underestimated. Because no day 14 peak-response samples were available, the repertoires could be characterized only after the peak T cell response.

The CDR3 regions of human TCRbeta chains were analyzed by immunosequencing. As for the original processing: TCRs in the repertoires were compared against a reference library of SARS-CoV-2-specific TCRs that had been generated with the MIRA antigen-specificity platform. Breadth was defined as the fraction of unique TCRs that were SARS-CoV-2-associated. Depth was defined as the fraction of total T cells that were SARS-CoV-2-associated. Using the MIRA data, each spike-specific TCR was mapped to the spike region that the TCR reacts to and placed in a CD4 or CD8 class. Log10-transformed breadth and depth values were compared by one-way ANOVA with Sidak's multiple comparisons tests. In its TCRdb copy, this immuneACCESS table keeps in-frame sequences only and misses some clones. Where compared with another copy, unresolved V genes explain less than half of these, and the others have no known cause. That table supplies the V and J calls and clone size; D and trimming were determined from the DNA. In this sample the table shows 85,000 to 130,000 clones, 86% of which occur a single time. The top ten clonotypes cover less than 4% of the sample.

Points on this clone: What antigen it recognizes has not been identified. Per-nucleotide qualities are absent, and no much larger clonotype sits a single base away.

Recombination joined TRBV7-6 with TRBJ2-3; the D segment cannot be called with confidence. The sequenced sample was peripheral blood, obtained 28 days after the second dose of the MenACWY control vaccine. The receptor was isolated from an adult who received the MenACWY meningococcal vaccine as a control. The bases are TGTGCCAGCAGCAACGGAAGGTTTGGGGGCACAGATACGCAGTATTTT. This is translated as CASSNGRFGGTDTQYF.